This T cell receptor (beta chain) emerged from a study of T cells in Graves' hyperthyroidism and ophthalmopathy (dated by TCRdb to the late 2010s). Background on the whole study: Peripheral blood samples were taken at initial diagnosis, before any treatment was given. Prospective prediction of ophthalmopathy was tested in an independent validation cohort consisting of 18 to 20 hyperthyroidism patients and around 16 patients who later progressed to ophthalmopathy. After blood sampling, hyperthyroidism patients were treated with methimazole at a starting dose of 30 mg daily, and ophthalmopathy patients were treated with high-dose intravenous methylprednisolone. The paper reports TCR Vbeta CDR3 sequencing of over 130 peripheral blood samples: approximately 41 ophthalmopathy, roughly 80 hyperthyroidism and around 17 progressor patients. The 75 to 100 discovery patients were randomly split 7:3 into training and test sets. A discovery cohort of roughly 100 patients, approximately 44 with Graves' ophthalmopathy and about 60 with stable Graves' hyperthyroidism, was used to find distinguishing TCR V-J signatures. In addition, the study compared T-cell repertoires in thyroid tissue and in blood from five or six Graves' hyperthyroidism patients. The paper's findings and limits, for the study overall: Blood samples also contained most of the expanded thyroid clonotypes (frequency above 0.001), which suggests that blood repertoires may reflect thyroid immune responses. Sample size was not statistically predetermined, and blinding of investigators to group allocation was not performed. Ophthalmopathy was separated from stable hyperthyroidism by a 13 V-J signature model, with around 90% sensitivity and about 81% specificity obtained in cross-validation and 80%/75% obtained in testing. In validation, the model predicted progression to ophthalmopathy a median of approximately 6.3 months before onset, with about 64% sensitivity and more than 72% specificity.

The germline V gene gives CDR1 as SNHLY and CDR2 as FYNNEI. CDR3 length: 13 amino acids, cysteine to phenylalanine. The only DNA kept is the CDR3, 39 bases in frame from the first base. V has 5 bases trimmed and J has 7 bases trimmed; junction bases matching no gene number 5. This clonotype was found many times. This clone's antigen is unknown. Base qualities are not provided; no much larger clone lies one nucleotide away. The TCR beta CDR3 regions were amplified from RNA transcripts. The first round of RT-PCR for the TCR CDR3 was performed with the HTBI primer set and the Qiagen OneStep RT-PCR kit. Libraries were constructed in a second round of multiplex PCR, after which size selection and purification were performed. Sequencing of the libraries was done on an Illumina HiSeq2000 using paired-end 100 bp reads. Turning to the authors' computational methods: Raw data were processed with SOAPnuke, discarding reads with adapters, uncalled bases, mean Phred below 15, or no exact constant-primer or identifier match. COPE v1.2.5 was used to merge the high-quality paired reads, and each unique nucleotide sequence was defined as a clonotype. MiTCR v1.1 was used to align the clonotypes against IMGT TRBV, TRBD and TRBJ reference segments. Analysis was restricted to V-J combinations with a frequency above 0.0001, which covered 99.2% of repertoires. The TCS score was defined as the ratio of F50 (clonal expansion) to E x V (chaos), calculated using BLOSUM62-based TCRdist between CDR3 peptides within each V-J. Welch's t-statistics and random forest reduced 500 to 650 V-J features to 13, which were used in a naive Bayes classifier (R e1071). TCRdb trimmed public reads at Q25 via fastp, called clones via MiXCR and kept in-frame beta chains. Rows are unified per CDR3 protein, each entry keeping the most common DNA and genes. These V and J calls are TCRdb output, not the study's own analysis. The sample table records roughly 250,000 distinct CDR3 sequences; roughly 17% of these occur just once. The ten largest clones take up around 30% of the sample.

Moderately to severely active disease, a Clinical Activity Score of at least 3, a NOSPECS grade of at least 4, and a duration under 3 months were present in ophthalmopathy patients. Patients with uncontrolled infections, other autoimmune diseases, pregnancy or lactation were excluded. Diagnoses were established on the basis of clinical symptoms, serum thyroxine and TRAb, thyroid ultrasound, and orbital computed tomography. Ficoll-Paque density gradient centrifugation was used to isolate PBMCs from approximately 11 ml of fresh peripheral blood. Trizol reagent was used to extract total RNA, and RNA quality was then checked on an Agilent 2100 Bioanalyzer.

The source of this sequence is a woman younger than 35 with Graves' ophthalmopathy. Recombination connected TRBV2 to TRBJ1-3; the central 7 bases match TRBD1. The specimen sequenced was blood. For the CDR3, the sequence is CASSTGTANTIYF. The sequenced DNA is TGTGCCAGCAGTACCGGGACAGCGAACACCATATATTTT.